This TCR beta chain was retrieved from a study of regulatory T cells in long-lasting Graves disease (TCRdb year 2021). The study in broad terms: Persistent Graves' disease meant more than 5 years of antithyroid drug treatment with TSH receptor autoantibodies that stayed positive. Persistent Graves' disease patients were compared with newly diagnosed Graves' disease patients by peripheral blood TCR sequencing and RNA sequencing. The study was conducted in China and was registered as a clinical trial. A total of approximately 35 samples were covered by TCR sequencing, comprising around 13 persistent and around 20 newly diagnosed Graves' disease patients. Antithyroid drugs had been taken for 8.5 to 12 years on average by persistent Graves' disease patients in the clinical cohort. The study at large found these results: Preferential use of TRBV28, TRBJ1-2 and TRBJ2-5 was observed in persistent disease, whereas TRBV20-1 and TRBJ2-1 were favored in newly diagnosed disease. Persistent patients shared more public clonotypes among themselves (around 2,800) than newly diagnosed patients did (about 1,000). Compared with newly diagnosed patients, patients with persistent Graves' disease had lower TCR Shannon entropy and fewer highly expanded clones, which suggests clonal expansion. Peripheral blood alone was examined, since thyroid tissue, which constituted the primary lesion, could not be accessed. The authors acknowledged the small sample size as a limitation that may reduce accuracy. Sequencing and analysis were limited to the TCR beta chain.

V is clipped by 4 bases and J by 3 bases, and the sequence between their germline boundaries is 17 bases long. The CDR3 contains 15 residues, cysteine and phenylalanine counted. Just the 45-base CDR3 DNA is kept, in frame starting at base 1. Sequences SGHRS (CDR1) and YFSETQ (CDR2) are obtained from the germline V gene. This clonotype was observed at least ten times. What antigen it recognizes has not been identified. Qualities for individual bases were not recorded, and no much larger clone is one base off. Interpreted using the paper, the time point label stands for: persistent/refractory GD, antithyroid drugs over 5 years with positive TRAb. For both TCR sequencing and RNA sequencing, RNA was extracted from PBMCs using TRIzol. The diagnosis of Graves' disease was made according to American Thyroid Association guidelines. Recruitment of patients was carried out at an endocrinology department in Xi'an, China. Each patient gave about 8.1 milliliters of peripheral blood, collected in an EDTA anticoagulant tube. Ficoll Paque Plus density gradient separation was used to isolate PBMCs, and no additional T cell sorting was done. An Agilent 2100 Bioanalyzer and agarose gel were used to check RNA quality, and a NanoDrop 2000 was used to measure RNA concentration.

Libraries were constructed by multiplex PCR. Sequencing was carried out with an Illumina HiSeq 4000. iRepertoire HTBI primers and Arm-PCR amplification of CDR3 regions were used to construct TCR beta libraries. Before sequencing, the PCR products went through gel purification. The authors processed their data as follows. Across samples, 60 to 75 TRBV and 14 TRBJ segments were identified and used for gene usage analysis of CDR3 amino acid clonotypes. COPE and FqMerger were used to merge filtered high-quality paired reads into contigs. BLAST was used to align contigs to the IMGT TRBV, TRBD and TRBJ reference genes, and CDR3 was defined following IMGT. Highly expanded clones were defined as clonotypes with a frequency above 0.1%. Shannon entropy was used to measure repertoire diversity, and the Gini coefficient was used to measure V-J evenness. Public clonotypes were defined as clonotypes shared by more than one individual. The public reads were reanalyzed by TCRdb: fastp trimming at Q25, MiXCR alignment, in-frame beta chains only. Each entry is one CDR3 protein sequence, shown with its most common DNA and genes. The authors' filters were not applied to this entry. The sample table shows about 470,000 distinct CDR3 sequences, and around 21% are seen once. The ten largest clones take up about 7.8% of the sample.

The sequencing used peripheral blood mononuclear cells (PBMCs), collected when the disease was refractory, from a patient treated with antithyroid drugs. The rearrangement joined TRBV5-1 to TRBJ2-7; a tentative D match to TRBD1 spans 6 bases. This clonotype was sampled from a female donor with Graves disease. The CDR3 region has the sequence CASSPFRGGSYEQYF. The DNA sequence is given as TGCGCCAGCAGCCCGTTCAGGGGTGGTAGCTACGAGCAGTACTTC.